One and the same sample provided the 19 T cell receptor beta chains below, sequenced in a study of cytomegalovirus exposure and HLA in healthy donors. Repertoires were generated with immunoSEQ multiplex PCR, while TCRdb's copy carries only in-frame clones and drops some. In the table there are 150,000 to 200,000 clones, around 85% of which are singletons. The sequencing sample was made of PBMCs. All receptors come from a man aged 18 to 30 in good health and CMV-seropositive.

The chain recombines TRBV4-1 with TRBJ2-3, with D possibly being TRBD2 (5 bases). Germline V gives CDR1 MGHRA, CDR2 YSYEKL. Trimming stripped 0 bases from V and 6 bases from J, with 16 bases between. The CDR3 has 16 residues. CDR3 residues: CASSQDGSPSGDTQYF. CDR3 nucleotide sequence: TGCGCCAGCAGCCAAGATGGGAGCCCATCCGGGGATACGCAGTATTTT.

The CDR3 loop reads CASSLDSGGYTF. DNA for the CDR3: TGCGCCAGCAGCTTGGATTCGGGGGGCTACACCTTC. The chain employs TRBV5-1 and TRBJ1-2; no clear D. The V end was cut by 0 bases, the J end by 8 bases, with 8 bases between. There are 12 residues in the CDR3. Germline lookup yields CDR1 SGHRS and CDR2 YFSETQ.

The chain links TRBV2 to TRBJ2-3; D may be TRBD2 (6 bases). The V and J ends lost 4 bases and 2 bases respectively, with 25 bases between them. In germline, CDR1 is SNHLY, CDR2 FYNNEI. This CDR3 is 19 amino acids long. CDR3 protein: CASSGPKTGLSGLTDTQYF. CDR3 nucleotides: TGTGCCAGCAGTGGCCCCAAGACCGGACTATCTGGGCTCACAGATACGCAGTATTTT.

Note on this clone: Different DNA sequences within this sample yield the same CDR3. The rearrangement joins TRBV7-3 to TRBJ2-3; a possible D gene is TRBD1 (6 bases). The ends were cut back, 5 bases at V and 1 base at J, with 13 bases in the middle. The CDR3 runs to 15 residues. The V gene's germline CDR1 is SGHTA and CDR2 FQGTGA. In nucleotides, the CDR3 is TGTGCCAGCAGCCCAGGGGCGGGCCGCACAGATACGCAGTATTTT. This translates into CASSPGAGRTDTQYF. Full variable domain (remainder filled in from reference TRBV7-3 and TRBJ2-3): GAGVSQTPSNKVTEKGKYVELRCDPISGHTALYWYRQSLGQGPEFLIYFQGTGAADDSGLPNDRFFAVRPEGSVSTLKIQRTERGDSAVYLCASSPGAGRTDTQYFGPGTRLTVL.

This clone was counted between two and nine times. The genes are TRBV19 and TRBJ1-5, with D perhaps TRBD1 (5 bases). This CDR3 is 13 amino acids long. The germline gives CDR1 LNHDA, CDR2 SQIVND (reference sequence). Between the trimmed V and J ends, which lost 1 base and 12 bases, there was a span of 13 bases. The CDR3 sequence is CASSIASVQGQHF. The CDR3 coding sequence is TGTGCCAGTAGTATAGCTTCCGTCCAGGGCCAGCATTTT.

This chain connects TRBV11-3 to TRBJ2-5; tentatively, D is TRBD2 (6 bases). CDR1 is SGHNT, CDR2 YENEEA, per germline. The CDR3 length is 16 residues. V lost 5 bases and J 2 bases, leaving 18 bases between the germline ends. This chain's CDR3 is CASSATRTTIQETQYF. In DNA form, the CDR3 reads TGTGCCAGCAGCGCGACTAGGACAACTATTCAAGAGACCCAGTACTTC.

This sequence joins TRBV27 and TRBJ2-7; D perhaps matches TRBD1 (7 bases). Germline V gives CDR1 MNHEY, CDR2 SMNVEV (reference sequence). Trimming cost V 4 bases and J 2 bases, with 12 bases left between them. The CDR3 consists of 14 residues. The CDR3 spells CASSSTGEAYEQYF. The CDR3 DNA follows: TGTGCCAGCAGTTCTACAGGGGAGGCCTACGAGCAGTACTTC.

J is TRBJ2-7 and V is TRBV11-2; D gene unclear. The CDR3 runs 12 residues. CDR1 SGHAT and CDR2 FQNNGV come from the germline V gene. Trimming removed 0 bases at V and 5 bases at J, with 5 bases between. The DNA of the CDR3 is TGTGCCAGCAGCTTAGATCAGAACGAGCAGTACTTC. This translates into CASSLDQNEQYF.

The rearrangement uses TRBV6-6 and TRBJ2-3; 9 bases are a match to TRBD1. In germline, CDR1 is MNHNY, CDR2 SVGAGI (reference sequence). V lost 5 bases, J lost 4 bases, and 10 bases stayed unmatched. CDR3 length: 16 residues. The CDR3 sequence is CASSLQTGTGPDTQYF. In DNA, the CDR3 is TGTGCCAGCAGTCTCCAGACAGGGACAGGGCCAGATACGCAGTATTTT.

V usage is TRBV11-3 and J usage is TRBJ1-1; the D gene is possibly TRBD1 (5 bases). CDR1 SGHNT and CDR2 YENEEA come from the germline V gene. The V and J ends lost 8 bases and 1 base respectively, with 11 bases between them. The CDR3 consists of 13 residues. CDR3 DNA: TGTGCCAGCGTCGACCAGGGGAACACTGAAGCTTTCTTT. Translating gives CASVDQGNTEAFF.

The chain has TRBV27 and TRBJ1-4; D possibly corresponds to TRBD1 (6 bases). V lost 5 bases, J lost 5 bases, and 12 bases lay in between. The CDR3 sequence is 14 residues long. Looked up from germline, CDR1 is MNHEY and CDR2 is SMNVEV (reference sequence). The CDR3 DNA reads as TGTGCCAGCAGTCACAGGGACGGAAATGAAAAACTGTTTTTT. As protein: CASSHRDGNEKLFF.

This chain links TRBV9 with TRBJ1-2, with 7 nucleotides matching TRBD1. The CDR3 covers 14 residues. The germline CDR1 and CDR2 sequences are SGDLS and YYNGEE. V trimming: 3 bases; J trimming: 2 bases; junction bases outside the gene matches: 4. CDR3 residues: CASSALGQNYGYTF. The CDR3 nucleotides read TGTGCCAGCAGCGCCCTGGGACAGAACTATGGCTACACCTTC.

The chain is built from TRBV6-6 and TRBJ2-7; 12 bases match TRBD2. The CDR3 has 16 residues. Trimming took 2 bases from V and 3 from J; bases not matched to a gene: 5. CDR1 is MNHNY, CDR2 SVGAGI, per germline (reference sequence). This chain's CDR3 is CASSYPPLAGGYEQYF. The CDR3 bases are TGTGCCAGCAGTTACCCGCCACTAGCGGGGGGCTACGAGCAGTACTTC.

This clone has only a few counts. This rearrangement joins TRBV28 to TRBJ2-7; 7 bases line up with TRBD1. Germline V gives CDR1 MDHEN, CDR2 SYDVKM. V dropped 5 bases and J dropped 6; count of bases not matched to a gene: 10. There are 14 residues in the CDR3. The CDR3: CASSISRTGSEQYF. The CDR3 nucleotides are TGTGCCAGCAGTATTTCCAGGACAGGCTCCGAGCAGTACTTC. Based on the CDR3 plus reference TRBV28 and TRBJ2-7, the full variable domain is DVKVTQSSRYLVKRTGEKVFLECVQDMDHENMFWYRQDPGLGLRLIYFSYDVKMKEKGDIPEGYSVSREKKERFSLILESASTNQTSMYLCASSISRTGSEQYFGPGTRLTVT.

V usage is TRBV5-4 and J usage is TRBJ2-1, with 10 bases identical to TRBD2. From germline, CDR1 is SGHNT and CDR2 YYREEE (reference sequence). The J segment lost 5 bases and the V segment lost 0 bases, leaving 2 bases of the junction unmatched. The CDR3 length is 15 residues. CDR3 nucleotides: TGTGCCAGCAGCTTGGCTAGCGGGGGCCACAATGAGCAGTTCTTC. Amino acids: CASSLASGGHNEQFF.

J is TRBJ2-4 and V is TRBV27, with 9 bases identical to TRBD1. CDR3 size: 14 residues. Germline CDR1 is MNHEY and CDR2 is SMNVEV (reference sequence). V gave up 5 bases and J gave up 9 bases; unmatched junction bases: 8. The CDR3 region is CASSHGGTGSIQYF. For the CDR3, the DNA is TGTGCCAGCAGTCATGGAGGGACAGGGAGCATTCAGTACTTC.

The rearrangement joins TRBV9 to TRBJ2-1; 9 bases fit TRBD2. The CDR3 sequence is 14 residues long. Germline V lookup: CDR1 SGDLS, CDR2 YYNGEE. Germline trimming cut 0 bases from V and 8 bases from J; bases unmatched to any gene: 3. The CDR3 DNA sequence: TGTGCCAGCAGCGTAGTGGTAGCGGGAGATGAGCAGTTCTTC. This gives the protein CASSVVVAGDEQFF.

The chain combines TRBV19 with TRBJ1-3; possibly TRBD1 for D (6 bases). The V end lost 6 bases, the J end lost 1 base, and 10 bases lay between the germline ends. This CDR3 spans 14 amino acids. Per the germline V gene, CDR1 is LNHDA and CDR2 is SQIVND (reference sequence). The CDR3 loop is CASSQTGSGNTIYF. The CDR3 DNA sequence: TGTGCCAGTAGCCAAACAGGGTCTGGAAACACCATATATTTT.

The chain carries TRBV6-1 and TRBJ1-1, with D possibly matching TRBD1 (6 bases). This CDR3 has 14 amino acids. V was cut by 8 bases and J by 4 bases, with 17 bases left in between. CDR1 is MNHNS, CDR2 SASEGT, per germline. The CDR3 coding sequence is TGTGCCAGCGGGGGCTTTGGGGTGAGCACTGAAGCTTTCTTT. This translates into CASGGFGVSTEAFF.